These T cell receptor beta chains were read from a single sample in a study of blood T cell repertoires in COVID-19. The table came from immunoSEQ multiplex PCR; TCRdb's copy has only in-frame clones and leaves some out. The table includes 55,000 to 65,000 clones, approximately 80% detected once. The material sequenced was peripheral blood. The receptors derive from an older woman with acute or convalescent COVID-19. The CDR3 runs from the conserved cysteine through the conserved F or W. The order of the fields is J gene, D gene, V gene, clone size, CDR3 DNA, CDR3 protein. D genes are given only for firm matches. Clone sizes are given selectively: once, few, many, or a class where the clone is expanded.

TRBJ1-2,NA,TRBV5-6,NA,TGTGCCAGCAGCTTGGGACAGGATGGCTACACCTTC,CASSLGQDGYTF
TRBJ2-1,NA,TRBV6-5,NA,TGTGCCAGCAGTAACAGAGATGAGCAGTTCTTC,CASSNRDEQFF
TRBJ1-1,TRBD1,TRBV11-3,NA,TGTGCCAGCGATACAGGGGGAAAATTTGGGAACACTGAAGCTTTCTTT,CASDTGGKFGNTEAFF
TRBJ1-1,TRBD1,TRBV6-5,NA,TGTGCCACGGGGACAGCCCCGGACACTGAAGCTTTCTTT,CATGTAPDTEAFF
TRBJ1-4,NA,TRBV19,NA,TGTGCCAGTAGTTCCAGGGGCCTGGCTAATGAAAAACTGTTTTTT,CASSSRGLANEKLFF
TRBJ1-2,TRBD1,TRBV5-4,NA,TGTGCCAGCAGCACAGGGGAATATGGCTACACCTTC,CASSTGEYGYTF
TRBJ2-5,NA,TRBV5-4,few,TGTGCCAGCAGCTTGGACAGGAGGGAAGAGACCCAGTACTTC,CASSLDRREETQYF
TRBJ1-1,NA,TRBV7-9,NA,TGTGCCAGCAGCTTAGTCAGCGGGGGAAAAGGGAACACTGAAGCTTTCTTT,CASSLVSGGKGNTEAFF
TRBJ2-5,NA,TRBV24-1,NA,TGTGCCACCAGCCCCGGACAGATCCAAGAGACCCAGTACTTC,CATSPGQIQETQYF
TRBJ1-5,TRBD1,TRBV4-1,NA,TGCGCCAGCAGCCAAGAACCCGGGACAGGGGTGGGAAGCAATCAGCCCCAGCATTTT,CASSQEPGTGVGSNQPQHF
TRBJ2-7,TRBD1,TRBV7-3,NA,TGTGCCAGCAGCTTATCAGGACAGGGTAGTCCCTACGAGCAGTACTTC,CASSLSGQGSPYEQYF
TRBJ1-3,TRBD1,TRBV9,NA,TGTGCCAGCAGCGTAGGAGGCAGGGGGTCTGGAAACACCATATATTTT,CASSVGGRGSGNTIYF
TRBJ1-5,NA,TRBV13,NA,TGTGCCAGCAGCTTATCTTCGGGGTCGAGCAGCAATCAGCCCCAGCATTTT,CASSLSSGSSSNQPQHF
TRBJ2-7,TRBD2,TRBV5-1,NA,TGCGCCAGCAGCCCTCCCGGGGCGGGGGGCCTCCACGAGCAGTACTTC,CASSPPGAGGLHEQYF
TRBJ1-1,NA,TRBV6-1,NA,TGTGCCAGCAGTGAACGATATGGTAGTCCTGAAGCTTTCTTT,CASSERYGSPEAFF
TRBJ2-1,NA,TRBV12-3/TRBV12-4,NA,TGTGCCAGCAGGACTAGAACCTACAATGAGCAGTTCTTC,CASRTRTYNEQFF
TRBJ2-1,TRBD1,TRBV5-1,NA,TGCGCCAGCAGCTTTGCCCCCGTGACAGGGAAGGGCAATGAGCAGTTCTTC,CASSFAPVTGKGNEQFF
TRBJ2-3,NA,TRBV6-5,few,TGTGCCAGCAGTTACGCAGGTCTCTTGAATACGCAGTATTTT,CASSYAGLLNTQYF
TRBJ1-2,NA,TRBV6-5,NA,TGTGCCAGCAGTATCTCAGGGCTGGGCTACACCTTC,CASSISGLGYTF
TRBJ1-3,NA,TRBV11-2,few,TGTGCCAGCAGCTTAGATCCCGTCTCTGGAAACACCATATATTTT,CASSLDPVSGNTIYF
TRBJ2-5,TRBD2,TRBV5-1,NA,TGCGCCAGCAGCTTGGCAAGGACTAGCGGGGCGCAGACCCAGTACTTC,CASSLARTSGAQTQYF
TRBJ1-4,TRBD1,TRBV18,NA,TGTGCCAGCTCGCCGACAGGGGGTACTGAAAAACTGTTTTTT,CASSPTGGTEKLFF
TRBJ1-1,NA,TRBV3-1/TRBV3-2,NA,TGTGCCAGCAGCCAAGGCGGAGGGCGCGCTGAAGCTTTCTTT,CASSQGGGRAEAFF
TRBJ2-1,TRBD1,TRBV25-1,NA,TGTGCCAGCAGTGAATTTAAGGGGGCAAGCTACAATGAGCAGTTCTTC,CASSEFKGASYNEQFF
TRBJ1-6,NA,TRBV5-4,NA,TGTGCCAGCAGCGAAGACAGTAATTCACCCCTCCACTTT,CASSEDSNSPLHF
TRBJ1-4,TRBD1,TRBV4-2,NA,TGTGCCAGCAGCCAAGAAGAGGGGGCCAGGGAAAAACTGTTTTTT,CASSQEEGAREKLFF
TRBJ1-5,NA,TRBV12-2,NA,TGTGCAAGTCGCTTAGGACATGGACAGGGCAATCAGCCCCAGCATTTT,CASRLGHGQGNQPQHF
TRBJ1-5,NA,TRBV19,NA,TGTGCCAGTAGTCCCCAGGGCGGCAATCAGCCCCAGCATTTT,CASSPQGGNQPQHF
TRBJ1-4,NA,TRBV9,NA,TGTGCCAGCAGCGTTACAGGGCGTATCGAGGAAAAACTGTTTTTT,CASSVTGRIEEKLFF
TRBJ1-3,NA,TRBV11-3,NA,TGTGCCAGCAGGCTCCCAACGGGGGACGTCAGAAGCTCCTCTGGAAACACCATATATTTT,CASRLPTGDVRSSSGNTIYF
TRBJ1-3,TRBD1,TRBV2,few,TGTGCCAGCAGTGAAGGCAGGGGGGCTGGAAACACCATATATTTT,CASSEGRGAGNTIYF